This T cell receptor beta chain was sequenced during a study of T cell responses to AZD1222 COVID-19 vaccine. Trimming removed 4 bases at V and 4 bases at J, with 15 bases between. Germline assignment: CDR1 SGHTA and CDR2 FQGNSA. The CDR3 has 15 residues. Profiling relied on immunoSEQ multiplex PCR, and the TCRdb table lists in-frame clones only, not all of them. Of tens of thousands of clones listed, around nine tenths are singletons. This TCR derives from an adult in good health. The chain couples TRBV7-2 to TRBJ2-3; D possibly uses TRBD1 or TRBD2 (5 bases each). This material consisted of peripheral blood, taken on day 0 of AZD1222 vaccination. CDR3 bases: TGTGCCAGCAGCTCGGGACCCCTCCCCGCAGATACGCAGTATTTT. It translates to CASSSGPLPADTQYF.